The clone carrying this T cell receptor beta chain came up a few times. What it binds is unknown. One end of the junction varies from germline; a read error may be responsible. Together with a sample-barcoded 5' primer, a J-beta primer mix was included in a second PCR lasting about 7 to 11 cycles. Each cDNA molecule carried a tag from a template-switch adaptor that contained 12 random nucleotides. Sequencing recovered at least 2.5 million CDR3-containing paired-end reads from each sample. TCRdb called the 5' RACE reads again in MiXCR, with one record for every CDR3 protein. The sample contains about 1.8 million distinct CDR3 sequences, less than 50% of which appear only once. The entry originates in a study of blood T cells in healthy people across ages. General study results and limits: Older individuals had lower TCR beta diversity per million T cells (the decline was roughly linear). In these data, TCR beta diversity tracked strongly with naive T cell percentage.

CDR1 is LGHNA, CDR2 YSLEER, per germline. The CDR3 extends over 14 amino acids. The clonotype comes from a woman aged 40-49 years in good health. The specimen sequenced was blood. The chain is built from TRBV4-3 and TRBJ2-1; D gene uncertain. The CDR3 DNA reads TGCGCCAGCAGCCAAGGTAACTCCCACAATGAGCAGTTCTTC. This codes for CASSQGNSHNEQFF.